Shown below are 12 T cell receptor beta chains from a single sample sequenced in a study of control samples from healthy donors and cancer patients. Clones were sequenced by immunoSEQ multiplex PCR, and TCRdb holds only the in-frame ones, with some missing. The table includes 150,000 or so clones, 93% detected once. The specimen was blood. The source is a man aged 50 or older in good health.

Here the CDR3 DNA reads TGTGCCATCAGCTCTAGCGGGACGGGCGACAATGAGCAGTTCTTC. This codes for CAISSSGTGDNEQFF. V usage is TRBV10-3 and J usage is TRBJ2-1, with 9 nucleotides matching TRBD2. Germline loops: CDR1 ENHRY, CDR2 SYGVKD. V dropped 6 bases and J dropped 5; count of bases not matched to a gene: 8. The CDR3 is made up of 15 amino acids.

This chain joins TRBV10-2 and TRBJ2-5; D remains unclear. CDR3 size: 12 residues. Trimming shortened V by 6 bases and J by 3 bases, and 8 bases separated the two germline ends. Per germline, CDR1 WSHSY and CDR2 SAAADI. The DNA for the CDR3 is TGCGCCAGCAGCCCAACAGAAGAGACCCAGTACTTC. It encodes CASSPTEETQYF.

Here the CDR3 DNA reads TGCGCCAGCAGCCCAGGATTCCGGAACGACAATGAGCAGTTCTTC. Translation gives CASSPGFRNDNEQFF. This chain links TRBV5-1 with TRBJ2-1; no firm D call. The CDR3 consists of 15 residues. Trimming removed 4 bases at V and 5 bases at J, with 16 bases between. Germline values: CDR1 SGHRS, CDR2 YFSETQ.

The rearrangement uses TRBV5-5 and TRBJ1-6, with a weak D call TRBD1 (6 bases). Deletions cut 0 bases from V and 11 bases from J, with 15 bases between. Germline V gives CDR1 SGHKS, CDR2 YYEKEE (reference sequence). This CDR3 contains 15 residues. For the CDR3, the DNA is TGTGCCAGCAGCTTGGCCTTCCGGGACACCGCACCCCTCCACTTT. Translation gives CASSLAFRDTAPLHF.

The chain carries TRBV7-2 and TRBJ2-5; D may be TRBD2 (5 bases). V was trimmed by 3 bases and J by 7 bases, leaving 18 bases between them. Germline V gives CDR1 SGHTA, CDR2 FQGNSA. The CDR3 totals 15 residues. CDR3 in DNA: TGTGCCAGCAGCTTTAACGGGGTCTCCATCGGGACCCAGTACTTC. This codes for CASSFNGVSIGTQYF.

This CDR3 is CASSEGRSPLHF. The CDR3 coding sequence is TGCGCCAGCAGTGAGGGGCGGTCACCCCTCCACTTT. This rearrangement joins TRBV10-2 to TRBJ1-6; D unclear. The CDR3 consists of 12 residues. The V gene lost 2 bases and the J gene lost 10 bases, with 6 bases spanning the gap. CDR1 is WSHSY, CDR2 SAAADI, per germline.

The chain recombines TRBV29-1 with TRBJ1-2, with D unclear. Per the germline V gene, CDR1 is SQVTM and CDR2 is ANQGSEA. V gave up 8 bases and J gave up 2 bases, with 12 bases separating them. The CDR3 contains 12 residues. The CDR3 DNA sequence: TGCAGCTACCGAGGAGCGAACTATGGCTACACCTTC. It encodes CSYRGANYGYTF.

Concerning this clone: One end of the junction is discordant with germline, which a read error may explain. This chain uses TRBV7-7 with TRBJ2-2, with 8 bases lining up with TRBD2. CDR3 length: 14 residues. Germline V CDR1 and CDR2: SSHAT, FNYEAQ (reference sequence). The chain's CDR3 is CASSLGLGGGELFF. In DNA, the CDR3 is TGTGCTAGCAGCTTGGGACTAGGCGGCGGGGAGCTGTTTTTT. The full variable domain, with the rest looked up from reference TRBV7-7 and TRBJ2-2, is GAGVSQSPRYKVTKRGQDVTLRCDPISSHATLYWYQQALGQGPEFLTYFNYEAQPDKSGLPSDRFSAERPEGSISTLTIQRTEQRDSAMYRCASSLGLGGGELFFGEGSRLTVL.

The count of this clone is one. J is TRBJ2-1 and V is TRBV7-9; possibly TRBD1 or TRBD2 for D (6 bases each). Trimming removed 1 base from V and 0 bases from J, with 16 bases in between. Looked up from germline, CDR1 is SEHNR and CDR2 is FQNEAQ (reference sequence). The CDR3 extends over 18 amino acids. The CDR3 is CASSLVSPRGGSYNEQFF. DNA of the CDR3: TGTGCCAGCAGCTTAGTATCCCCCAGGGGAGGCTCCTACAATGAGCAGTTCTTC.

V and J are TRBV3-1 (or the pseudogene TRBV3-2) and TRBJ1-2; no reliable D call. The CDR3 loop spans 15 amino acids. The germline V gene has CDR1 LGHDT and CDR2 YNNKEL (reference sequence). Trimming left V 5 bases short and J 0 bases short, with 13 bases between. DNA of the CDR3: TGTGCCAGCAGCTCCCCGGGGAGGGCTAACTATGGCTACACCTTC. Its translation: CASSSPGRANYGYTF.

The rearrangement uses TRBV28 and TRBJ2-7; 8 bases align to TRBD2. With V trimmed by 7 bases and J by 0 bases, 5 bases remained unmatched. CDR3 length equals 14 residues. Germline assignment: CDR1 MDHEN and CDR2 SYDVKM. The CDR3 bases are TGTGCCAGCACCCGGAGCGGGAGCTCCTACGAGCAGTACTTC. This translates into CASTRSGSSYEQYF. Full variable domain (rest looked up from reference TRBV28 and TRBJ2-7): DVKVTQSSRYLVKRTGEKVFLECVQDMDHENMFWYRQDPGLGLRLIYFSYDVKMKEKGDIPEGYSVSREKKERFSLILESASTNQTSMYLCASTRSGSSYEQYFGPGTRLTVT.

The chain carries TRBV24-1 and TRBJ2-1; possible D gene TRBD2, 6 bases. V lost 3 bases, J lost 0 bases, and 11 bases lay in between. CDR1 and CDR2 (germline): KGHDR, SFDVKD. The CDR3 totals 16 residues. DNA of the CDR3: TGTGCCACCAGTGATATGGTAGCGGTCTCCTACAATGAGCAGTTCTTC. This codes for CATSDMVAVSYNEQFF.